This TCR beta chain was identified in a study of shared clonotypes between healthy human individuals. Germline CDR1 is SGHRS and CDR2 is YFSETQ. CDR3 length: 15 residues. Trimming stripped 4 bases from V and 3 bases from J, with 16 bases between. Assay: immunoSEQ multiplex PCR; the TCRdb copy retains only in-frame clones and omits some. This repertoire shows about 2.3 million clones, 90% to 95% found once; its top ten account for under 0.45%. The sequenced sample consisted of naive CD4+ T cells from PBMCs. The subset here: CD45RA+ positively selected. The chain carries TRBV5-1 and TRBJ1-2, with D maybe TRBD1 (6 bases). This TCR came from a young man in good health. Some clones in this sample may be carry-over from other donors' samples. CDR3 sequence (DNA): TGCGCCAGCAGCCGGGTAGGGGGTTCGGACTATGGCTACACCTTC. Protein: CASSRVGGSDYGYTF.